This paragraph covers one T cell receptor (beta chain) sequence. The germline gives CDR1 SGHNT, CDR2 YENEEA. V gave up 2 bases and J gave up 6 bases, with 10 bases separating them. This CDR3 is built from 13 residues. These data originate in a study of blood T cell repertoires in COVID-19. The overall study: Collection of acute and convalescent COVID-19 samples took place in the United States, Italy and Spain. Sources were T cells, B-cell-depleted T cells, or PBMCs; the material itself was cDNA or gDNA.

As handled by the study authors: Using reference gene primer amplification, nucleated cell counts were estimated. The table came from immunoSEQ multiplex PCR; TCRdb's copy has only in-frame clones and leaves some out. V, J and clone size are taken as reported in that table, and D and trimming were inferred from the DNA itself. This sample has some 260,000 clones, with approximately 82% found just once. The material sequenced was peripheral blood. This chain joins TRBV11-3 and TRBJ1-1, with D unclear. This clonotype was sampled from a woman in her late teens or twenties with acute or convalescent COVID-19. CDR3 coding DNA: TGTGCCAGCAGCTTACGTTCAAGCGCTGAAGCTTTCTTT. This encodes CASSLRSSAEAFF.